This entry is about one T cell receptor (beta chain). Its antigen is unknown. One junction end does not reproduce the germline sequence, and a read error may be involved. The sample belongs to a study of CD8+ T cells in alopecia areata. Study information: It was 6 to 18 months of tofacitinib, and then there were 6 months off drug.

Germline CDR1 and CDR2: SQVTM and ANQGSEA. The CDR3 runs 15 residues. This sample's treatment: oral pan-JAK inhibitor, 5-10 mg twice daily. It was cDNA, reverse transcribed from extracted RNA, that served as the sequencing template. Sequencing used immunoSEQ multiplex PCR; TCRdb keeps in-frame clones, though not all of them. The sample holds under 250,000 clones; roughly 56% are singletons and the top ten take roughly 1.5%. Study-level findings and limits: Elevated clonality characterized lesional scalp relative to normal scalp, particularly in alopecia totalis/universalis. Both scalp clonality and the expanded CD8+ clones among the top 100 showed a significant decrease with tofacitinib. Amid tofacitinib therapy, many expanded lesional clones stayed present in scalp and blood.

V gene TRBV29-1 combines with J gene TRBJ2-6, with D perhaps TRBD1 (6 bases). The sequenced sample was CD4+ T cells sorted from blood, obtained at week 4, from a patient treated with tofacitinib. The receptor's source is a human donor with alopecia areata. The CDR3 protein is CSIGQSTSGANVLTF. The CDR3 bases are TGTTCTATCGGACAGTCGACTTCTGGGGCCAACGTCCTGACTTTC.